These 32 T cell receptor beta chains were all obtained from the same sample, sequenced in a study of blood T cell repertoires in COVID-19. The data were produced by immunoSEQ multiplex PCR, yet TCRdb's version contains in-frame clones alone and is incomplete. The sample carries 43,000 or so clones, roughly 87% recorded once. Sequenced material: peripheral blood. Receptors originate from a woman aged 60-75 years with acute or convalescent COVID-19.

V usage is TRBV5-1 and J usage is TRBJ2-7, with 8 positions matching TRBD2. Germline assignment: CDR1 SGHRS and CDR2 YFSETQ. This CDR3 has 14 residues. The V and J ends lost 7 bases and 4 bases, in that order; junction bases with no gene match: 10. CDR3 protein: CASGGKAGDYEQYF. CDR3 sequence (DNA): TGCGCCAGCGGAGGAAAAGCGGGGGATTACGAGCAGTACTTC.

V gene TRBV5-4 combines with J gene TRBJ2-5; possible D gene TRBD2, 5 bases. The CDR3 is 14 residues long. Trimming left V 3 bases short and J 5 bases short, with 14 bases between. The germline V gene encodes CDR1 SGHNT and CDR2 YYREEE (reference sequence). CDR3 nucleotides: TGTGCCAGCAGCTCTACAGCGGCCCGGGAGACCCAGTACTTC. It specifies CASSSTAARETQYF.

V gene TRBV6-6 combines with J gene TRBJ2-7; D might be TRBD2 (7 bases). V lost 0 bases and J 0 bases, leaving 12 bases between the germline ends. This CDR3 has 16 amino acids. The germline V gene encodes CDR1 MNHNY and CDR2 SVGAGI (reference sequence). In DNA form, the CDR3 reads TGTGCCAGCAGTTACTCAAGGGGGGGGGCCTCCTACGAGCAGTACTTC. This translates into CASSYSRGGASYEQYF.

This chain connects TRBV12-5 to TRBJ2-7; D possibly corresponds to TRBD1 (6 bases). Germline V gene data show CDR1 as LGHNT and CDR2 as FRNRAP. This CDR3 region has 16 residues. V was clipped by 4 bases and J by 5 bases, with 21 bases between them. The CDR3 loop reads CASGSLLTGARDEQYF. CDR3 DNA sequence: TGTGCTAGTGGTTCCCTTTTGACAGGCGCTCGGGACGAGCAGTACTTC.

This clone turned up a few times. The V gene is TRBV6-5, the J gene TRBJ1-2; a possible D gene is TRBD1 (5 bases). The CDR3 is 13 amino acids. The germline V gene encodes CDR1 MNHEY and CDR2 SVGAGI. Trimming left V 5 bases short and J 7 bases short, with 14 bases between. This CDR3 is CASSTGAERGYTF. CDR3 nucleotides: TGTGCCAGCAGTACTGGGGCAGAACGTGGCTACACCTTC.

V usage is TRBV5-8 and J usage is TRBJ2-5; D not certain. V was cut by 4 bases and J by 3 bases, with 10 bases left in between. The CDR3 runs to 13 residues. Germline CDR1 and CDR2: SGHTS and YDEGEE. CDR3 DNA: TGTGCCAGCAGCCCCAGAGGAAAAGAGACCCAGTACTTC. As protein: CASSPRGKETQYF. Drawing the rest from reference TRBV5-8 and TRBJ2-5, the complete variable domain is EAGVTQSPTHLIKTRGQQATLRCSPISGHTSVYWYQQALGLGLQFLLWYDEGEERNRGNFPPRFSGRQFPNYSSELNVNALELEDSALYLCASSPRGKETQYFGPGTRLLVL.

The chain carries TRBV7-8 and TRBJ2-1; 8 bases line up with TRBD1. The CDR3 has 16 amino acids. Germline-derived CDR1 and CDR2 are SGHVS and FQNEAQ. Trimming cost V 2 bases and J 7 bases; bases outside gene matches: 10. In DNA, the CDR3 is TGTGCCAGCAGCTTATCCCCGGACAGGGTAAATAATGAGCAGTTCTTC. This translates into CASSLSPDRVNNEQFF.

The chain uses TRBV27 and TRBJ1-5; 7 bases map to TRBD1. The CDR3 consists of 14 residues. V gave up 7 bases and J gave up 5 bases; unmatched junction bases: 8. CDR1 is MNHEY, CDR2 SMNVEV, per germline (reference sequence). CDR3 sequence: CASNPTGFDQPQHF. The CDR3 DNA sequence: TGTGCCAGCAACCCGACAGGGTTCGATCAGCCCCAGCATTTT.

The chain combines TRBV27 with TRBJ1-5; TRBD1 aligns across 7 bases. With V trimmed by 6 bases and J by 7 bases, 12 bases remained unmatched. Germline V CDR1 and CDR2: MNHEY, SMNVEV (reference sequence). The CDR3 consists of 15 residues. CDR3 amino acids: CASSPEGGTGQPQHF. The CDR3 nucleotides read TGTGCCAGCAGCCCCGAAGGGGGCACCGGGCAGCCCCAGCATTTT.

The chain carries TRBV7-3 and TRBJ2-1, with 9 bases identical to TRBD1. CDR1 SGHTA and CDR2 FQGTGA come from the germline V gene. V shed 5 bases, J shed 7 bases, and the junction held 12 bases outside the gene matches. CDR3 length: 16 residues. This CDR3 reads CASSPFPGQGKNEQFF. The CDR3 DNA follows: TGTGCCAGCAGCCCATTTCCGGGACAGGGTAAAAATGAGCAGTTCTTC.

This rearrangement joins TRBV19 to TRBJ2-1; TRBD2 matches 8 bases. In germline, CDR1 is LNHDA, CDR2 SQIVND (reference sequence). This CDR3 spans 14 amino acids. The ends lost 7 bases at V and 2 bases at J; junction bases unmatched: 4. The CDR3 loop is CASTPGGAYNEQFF. The CDR3, as DNA: TGTGCCAGTACCCCCGGGGGGGCCTACAATGAGCAGTTCTTC.

The chain couples TRBV6-6 to TRBJ1-5; D gene uncertain. The germline V and J ends were trimmed by 2 bases and 4 bases, with 9 bases remaining between them. The CDR3 runs 14 residues. In germline, CDR1 is MNHNY, CDR2 SVGAGI (reference sequence). The CDR3 loop is CASSYVSGNQPQHF. For the CDR3, the DNA is TGTGCCAGCAGTTACGTTTCGGGAAATCAGCCCCAGCATTTT.

The gene calls are TRBV4-1 and TRBJ2-1, with D possibly TRBD1 on 6 matching bases. Deletions cut 1 base from V and 3 bases from J, with 16 bases between. CDR3 size: 17 residues. Germline CDR1 MGHRA, CDR2 YSYEKL. The CDR3 nucleotides are TGCGCCAGCAGCCAAGGGATCCGGGACATAGACTACAATGAGCAGTTCTTC. Encoded protein: CASSQGIRDIDYNEQFF.

This chain links TRBV7-6 with TRBJ2-3, with a possible D match to TRBD2 (5 bases). The germline V gene encodes CDR1 SGHVS and CDR2 FNYEAQ. The CDR3 runs to 15 residues. Trimming pared 5 bases from V and 0 bases from J, leaving 12 bases between. The CDR3 protein is CASSRSGFSTDTQYF. Here the CDR3 DNA reads TGTGCCAGCAGCCGATCGGGGTTTAGCACAGATACGCAGTATTTT.

This chain connects TRBV27 to TRBJ1-4; the match to TRBD1 covers 8 bases. The CDR3 sequence is 14 residues long. CDR1 is MNHEY, CDR2 SMNVEV, per germline (reference sequence). Trimming cost V 8 bases and J 7 bases; bases outside gene matches: 9. The CDR3 DNA sequence: TGTGCCAGCCGCCCGAGGACAGGGCTTGAAAAACTGTTTTTT. Residues: CASRPRTGLEKLFF.

This chain uses TRBV7-2 with TRBJ2-7; D is possibly TRBD1 (6 bases). The CDR3 consists of 13 residues. V was clipped by 5 bases and J by 0 bases, with 8 bases between them. Per germline, CDR1 SGHTA and CDR2 FQGNSA. CDR3 residues: CASSPGASYEQYF. In nucleotides, the CDR3 is TGTGCCAGCAGCCCAGGGGCCTCCTACGAGCAGTACTTC.

This sequence joins TRBV2 and TRBJ1-2; 7 nucleotides line up with TRBD1. CDR3 length equals 13 residues. Germline V CDR1 and CDR2: SNHLY, FYNNEI. Trimming removed 7 bases from V and 6 bases from J; junction bases left unmatched: 8. The CDR3 region has the DNA TGTGCCAGCAACGACAGGGAAGGTAATGGCTACACCTTC. Protein sequence: CASNDREGNGYTF.

This clone has just one count. J is TRBJ2-2 and V is TRBV2, with 7 bases lining up with TRBD2. The J segment lost 0 bases and the V segment lost 10 bases, leaving 5 bases of the junction unmatched. This CDR3 comprises 14 residues. Germline assignment: CDR1 SNHLY and CDR2 FYNNEI. CDR3: CAISGNANTGELFF. CDR3 nucleotide sequence: TGTGCCATAAGCGGGAACGCGAACACCGGGGAGCTGTTTTTT.

DNA for the CDR3: TGTGCCTGGCGGAGGGCTAGCGGGAACACAGATACGCAGTATTTT. Its translation is CAWRRASGNTDTQYF. This sequence joins TRBV7-9 and TRBJ2-3; 9 bases line up with TRBD2. Germline CDR1 is SEHNR and CDR2 is FQNEAQ (reference sequence). The V gene end was trimmed by 11 bases and the J gene end by 2 bases; junction bases not matched to a gene: 11. This CDR3 region has 15 residues.

This chain uses TRBV18 with TRBJ2-2; 8 bases match TRBD1. J lost 1 base, V lost 10 bases, and 2 bases had no gene match. Germline V gene sequence: CDR1 KGHSH, CDR2 LQKENI. The CDR3 sequence is 13 residues long. CDR3 region: CATGTGNTGELFF. In nucleotides, the CDR3 is TGTGCCACCGGGACAGGGAACACCGGGGAGCTGTTTTTT. Full variable domain (missing parts from reference TRBV18 and TRBJ2-2): NAGVMQNPRHLVRRRGQEARLRCSPMKGHSHVYWYRQLPEEGLKFMVYLQKENIIDESGMPKERFSAEFPKEGPSILRIQQVVRGDSAAYFCATGTGNTGELFFGEGSRLTVL.

J is TRBJ2-7 and V is TRBV24-1, with D possibly matching TRBD1 (6 bases). Trimming took off 5 bases at V and 2 bases at J, with 21 bases between the two ends. Germline V gene sequence: CDR1 KGHDR, CDR2 SFDVKD. The CDR3 contains 17 residues. The DNA of the CDR3 is TGTGCCACCAGTGTGCTACCTAGACAGGCTCCTACCTACGAGCAGTACTTC. This gives the protein CATSVLPRQAPTYEQYF.

This chain joins TRBV21-1 and TRBJ1-1; the tabulated D call, TRBD1, remains unverified against the DNA. TRBV21-1 is described as a pseudogene. This CDR3 spans 12 amino acids. DNA of the CDR3: TGTGCCAGCAGCACGGACAGGGAAAAGGCTTTCTTT. Its translation is CASSTDREKAFF.

The chain links TRBV5-1 to TRBJ2-1; D perhaps matches TRBD1 (6 bases). Trimming removed 3 bases at V and 0 bases at J, with 16 bases between. The CDR3 consists of 17 residues. Per germline, CDR1 SGHRS and CDR2 YFSETQ. The CDR3 region has the DNA TGCGCCAGCAGCTGGGGGCGGCAGGCCAGCTCCTACAATGAGCAGTTCTTC. This translates into CASSWGRQASSYNEQFF. Full variable domain (rest looked up from reference TRBV5-1 and TRBJ2-1): KAGVTQTPRYLIKTRGQQVTLSCSPISGHRSVSWYQQTPGQGLQFLFEYFSETQRNKGNFPGRFSGRQFSNSRSEMNVSTLELGDSALYLCASSWGRQASSYNEQFFGPGTRLTVL.

The rearrangement joins TRBV7-3 to TRBJ2-3; TRBD1 matches at 10 bases. Germline loops: CDR1 SGHTA, CDR2 FQGTGA. V gave up 2 bases and J gave up 6 bases; unmatched junction bases: 5. CDR3 length: 15 residues. CDR3 in DNA: TGTGCCAGCAGCTTATTGACAGGGGGCATCGATACGCAGTATTTT. Encoded protein: CASSLLTGGIDTQYF.

The CDR3 DNA reads as TGTGCCAGCAGTTATGGGGGAGGGACTGAAGCTTTCTTT. Protein product: CASSYGGGTEAFF. This chain uses TRBV27 with TRBJ1-1; weak D call: TRBD1 (5 bases). V was pared by 4 bases and J by 5 bases, with 11 bases between. Germline values: CDR1 MNHEY, CDR2 SMNVEV (reference sequence). The CDR3 totals 13 residues.

This chain uses TRBV27 with TRBJ2-7, with 7 bases identical to TRBD2. Germline V CDR1 and CDR2: MNHEY, SMNVEV (reference sequence). This CDR3 comprises 16 residues. V was clipped by 7 bases and J by 0 bases; unmatched bases: 12. DNA for the CDR3: TGTGCCAGCAAGCGCCGGGGAGGGGAGAGCTCCTACGAGCAGTACTTC. Translation: CASKRRGGESSYEQYF.

The chain joins TRBV27 to TRBJ1-2, with 9 bases identical to TRBD1. CDR1 MNHEY and CDR2 SMNVEV come from the germline V gene (reference sequence). V dropped 7 bases and J dropped 7; count of bases not matched to a gene: 19. This CDR3 is built from 17 residues. DNA for the CDR3: TGTGCCAGCACCCACCCCCGTGGGACAGGGAAATCTATTGGCTACACCTTC. This sequence encodes CASTHPRGTGKSIGYTF.

The gene calls are TRBV4-2 and TRBJ2-1, with 8 bases lining up with TRBD2. Germline trimming cut 2 bases from V and 7 bases from J; bases unmatched to any gene: 13. The CDR3 has 17 amino acids. Looked up from germline, CDR1 is LGHNA and CDR2 is YNFKEQ. This chain's CDR3 is CASSQSGAIAGSNEQFF. CDR3 in DNA: TGTGCCAGCAGCCAAAGCGGTGCAATAGCGGGGAGTAATGAGCAGTTCTTC.

This clone was seen once. The sample holds other DNA sequences that translate to the same CDR3. The chain is built from TRBV29-1 and TRBJ2-4; D not resolved. CDR1 is SQVTM, CDR2 ANQGSEA, per germline. The CDR3 spans 12 residues. The germline V and J ends were trimmed by 4 bases and 0 bases, with 4 bases remaining between them. Written as DNA, the CDR3 is TGCAGCGTTGGTCTAGCCAAAAACATTCAGTACTTC. Its protein is CSVGLAKNIQYF.

The chain employs TRBV24-1 and TRBJ2-3; 11 nucleotides align to TRBD2. Germline values: CDR1 KGHDR, CDR2 SFDVKD. This CDR3 is 15 amino acids long. Trimming at V came to 5 bases and at J to 5 bases, leaving 5 bases not matched to a gene. The CDR3 nucleotides read TGTGCCACCAGTGTATCGCTAGCGGGGGGAGATACGCAGTATTTT. Protein product: CATSVSLAGGDTQYF.

The chain has TRBV14 and TRBJ1-1; perhaps TRBD1 as D (6 bases). The germline V and J ends were trimmed by 1 base and 4 bases, with 13 bases remaining between them. This CDR3 has 15 residues. Germline values: CDR1 SGHDN, CDR2 FVKESK. The CDR3 nucleotides read TGTGCCAGCAGCCAAGTTAGAGGGGGAGCCACTGAAGCTTTCTTT. Translation gives CASSQVRGGATEAFF.

J is TRBJ1-1 and V is TRBV23-1; the D is unclear. TRBV23-1 falls under the ORF class, with uncertain function. The ends were cut back, 1 base at V and 4 bases at J, with 10 bases in the middle. The CDR3 has 14 amino acids. The CDR3 DNA is TGCGCCAGCAGTCAATTTGAGGGAGGCACTGAAGCTTTCTTT. Protein sequence: CASSQFEGGTEAFF.